This T cell receptor beta chain was recovered during a study of molecular identifiers for immune sequencing clone quantification. One entry per CDR3 protein results from TCRdb running MiXCR on the PCR reads. This table has about 630,000 distinct CDR3 sequences, 25% appearing once. At least ten counts were recorded for this clonotype. Mismatch with germline at one junction end may stem from a read error. Per germline, CDR1 SSHAT and CDR2 FNYEAQ (reference sequence). CDR3 length equals 12 residues. Sequencing was carried out using naive CD8+ T cells from blood, with Jurkat cell RNA spiked in. The subset: FACS-sorted CD8+CD4-CCR7+CD45RA+ naive T cells. The clonotype was recovered from a human donor in good health. Some libraries in this study had Jurkat cell RNA spiked in. This chain links TRBV7-7 with TRBJ2-5; D gene uncertain. The CDR3 reads CASSLVGETQYF. The CDR3 DNA is TGCGCCAGCAGCTTGGTGGGAGAGACCCAGTACTTC.